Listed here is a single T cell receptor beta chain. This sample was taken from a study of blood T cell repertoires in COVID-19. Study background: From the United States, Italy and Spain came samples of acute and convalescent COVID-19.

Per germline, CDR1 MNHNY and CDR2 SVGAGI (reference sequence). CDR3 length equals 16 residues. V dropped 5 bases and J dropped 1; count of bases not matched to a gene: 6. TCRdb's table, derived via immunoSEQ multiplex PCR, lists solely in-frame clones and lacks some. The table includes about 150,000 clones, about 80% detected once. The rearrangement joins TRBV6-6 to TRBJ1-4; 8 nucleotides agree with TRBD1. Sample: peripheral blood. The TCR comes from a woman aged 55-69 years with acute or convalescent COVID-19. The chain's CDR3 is CASSNLGQGTNEKLFF. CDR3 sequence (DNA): TGTGCCAGCAGTAACTTAGGACAGGGAACTAATGAAAAACTGTTTTTT.